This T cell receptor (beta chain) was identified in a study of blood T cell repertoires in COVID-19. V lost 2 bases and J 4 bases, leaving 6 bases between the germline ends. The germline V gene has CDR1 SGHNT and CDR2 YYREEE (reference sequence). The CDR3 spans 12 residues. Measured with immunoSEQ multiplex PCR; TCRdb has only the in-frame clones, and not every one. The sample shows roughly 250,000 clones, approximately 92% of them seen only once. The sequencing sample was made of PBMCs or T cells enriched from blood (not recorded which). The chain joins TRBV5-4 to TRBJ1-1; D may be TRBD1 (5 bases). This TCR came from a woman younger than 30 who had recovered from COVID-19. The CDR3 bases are TGTGCCAGCAGCTTCGGGGGCACTGAAGCTTTCTTT. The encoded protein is CASSFGGTEAFF.